One and the same sample provided the 13 T cell receptor beta chains below, sequenced in a study of PD-1 blockade in classical Hodgkin lymphoma. Time point noted: newly diagnosed, previously untreated cHL patient sample. Using immunoSEQ multiplex PCR, the repertoire was profiled, and TCRdb retains in-frame clones only, with some absent. Counted here are fewer than 20,000 clones, approximately 90% occurring once; the ten biggest clones make up 6.5% to 8.5%. The sequencing sample was made of peripheral blood mononuclear cells (PBMCs). All receptors derive from a human donor with classical Hodgkin lymphoma.

The rearrangement links TRBV5-5 to TRBJ2-3; the D gene is possibly TRBD1 (6 bases). Germline CDR1 and CDR2: SGHKS and YYEKEE (reference sequence). This CDR3 spans 14 amino acids. V was trimmed by 1 base and J by 0 bases, leaving 6 bases between them. The CDR3 DNA sequence: TGTGCCAGCAGCTTGAGGGGGAGCACAGATACGCAGTATTTT. Protein product: CASSLRGSTDTQYF.

This clone was detected only a few times. This chain uses TRBV19 with TRBJ2-1; perhaps TRBD1 as D (6 bases). CDR1 and CDR2 (germline): LNHDA, SQIVND (reference sequence). V was shortened by 3 bases and J by 7 bases, with 19 bases between the two germline ends. The CDR3 is made up of 16 amino acids. The CDR3 spells CASSMGASVGKNEQFF. CDR3 nucleotides: TGTGCCAGTAGTATGGGGGCCTCGGTGGGAAAAAATGAGCAGTTCTTC. Together with reference TRBV19 and TRBJ2-1, the CDR3 gives the full variable domain: DGGITQSPKYLFRKEGQNVTLSCEQNLNHDAMYWYRQDPGQGLRLIYYSQIVNDFQKGDIAEGYSVSREKKESFPLTVTSAQKNPTAFYLCASSMGASVGKNEQFFGPGTRLTVL.

V and J are TRBV7-3 and TRBJ2-1; D is uncertain. The CDR3 is 13 amino acids. Trimming shortened V by 2 bases and J by 6 bases, and 8 bases separated the two germline ends. Germline V CDR1 and CDR2: SGHTA, FQGTGA. CDR3 sequence (DNA): TGTGCCAGCAGCTTACAAGTCAGCAATGAGCAGTTCTTC. Protein product: CASSLQVSNEQFF.

This chain joins TRBV6-1 and TRBJ1-1, with 9 bases aligning to TRBD1. The ends lost 6 bases at V and 13 bases at J; junction bases unmatched: 12. Germline V gene lookup returns CDR1 MNHNS and CDR2 SASEGT. The length of the CDR3 is 13 residues. The CDR3 DNA reads as TGTGCCAGCAGCACGGACAGGGGCGCGCCCCTTTTCTTT. Residues: CASSTDRGAPLFF.

Points on this clone: The identical CDR3 is also encoded by other nucleotide sequences in the sample. The chain uses TRBV25-1 and TRBJ2-3, with D perhaps TRBD2 (5 bases). The germline CDR1 and CDR2 sequences are MGHDK and SYGVNS. V gave up 2 bases and J gave up 0 bases, with 12 bases separating them. The length of the CDR3 is 16 residues. CDR3 coding DNA: TGTGCCAGCAGTGAACCGCTAGCAGATAGCACAGATACGCAGTATTTT. Protein: CASSEPLADSTDTQYF.

The chain combines TRBV27 with TRBJ2-6; no reliable D call. The CDR3 runs to 14 residues. With 6 bases removed from V and 0 bases from J, the gap between germline ends came to 6 bases. In germline, CDR1 is MNHEY, CDR2 SMNVEV (reference sequence). The CDR3 region has the DNA TGTGCCAGCAGGACACCCTCTGGGGCCAACGTCCTGACTTTC. As protein: CASRTPSGANVLTF.

The chain joins TRBV9 to TRBJ2-3; D call uncertain. Trimming took off 3 bases at V and 2 bases at J, with 7 bases between the two ends. Germline CDR1 is SGDLS and CDR2 is YYNGEE. The CDR3 extends over 13 amino acids. CDR3 in amino acids: CASSARTTDTQYF. The CDR3 DNA reads TGTGCCAGCAGCGCCCGGACCACAGATACGCAGTATTTT. Variable domain in full (rest from reference TRBV9 and TRBJ2-3): DSGVTQTPKHLITATGQRVTLRCSPRSGDLSVYWYQQSLDQGLQFLIQYYNGEERAKGNILERFSAQQFPDLHSELNLSSLELGDSALYFCASSARTTDTQYFGPGTRLTVL.

The rearrangement links TRBV28 to TRBJ2-3; 11 bases map to TRBD2. Unmatched junction bases numbered 3, after V lost 7 bases and J lost 6 bases. CDR1 MDHEN and CDR2 SYDVKM come from the germline V gene. The CDR3 length is 13 residues. The CDR3 nucleotides are TGTGCCAGCATGACTAGCGGGGCCGATACGCAGTATTTT. It specifies CASMTSGADTQYF.

This chain links TRBV14 with TRBJ2-4; 8 bases agree with TRBD1. Germline V gene lookup returns CDR1 SGHDN and CDR2 FVKESK. The CDR3 spans 16 residues. The V gene end was trimmed by 1 base and the J gene end by 1 base; junction bases not matched to a gene: 3. The CDR3 sequence is CASSQVWDRAKNIQYF. The CDR3 bases are TGTGCCAGCAGCCAAGTATGGGACAGGGCCAAAAACATTCAGTACTTC. The full variable domain, its missing parts supplied by reference TRBV14 and TRBJ2-4, is EAGVTQFPSHSVIEKGQTVTLRCDPISGHDNLYWYRRVMGKEIKFLLHFVKESKQDESGMPNNRFLAERTGGTYSTLKVQPAELEDSGVYFCASSQVWDRAKNIQYFGAGTRLSVL.

The chain recombines TRBV19 with TRBJ1-5; 7 nucleotides align to TRBD1. Germline assignment: CDR1 LNHDA and CDR2 SQIVND (reference sequence). The CDR3 extends over 13 amino acids. Trimming cost V 3 bases and J 7 bases; bases outside gene matches: 3. The DNA of the CDR3 is TGTGCCAGTAGTATCAGGGGGGGCCAGCCCCAGCATTTT. This encodes CASSIRGGQPQHF.

The V gene is TRBV6-6, the J gene TRBJ1-5; D is perhaps TRBD1 (6 bases). Between the trimmed V and J ends, which lost 6 bases and 7 bases, there was a span of 13 bases. Germline loops: CDR1 MNHNY, CDR2 SVGAGI (reference sequence). The CDR3 is made up of 13 amino acids. The CDR3 coding sequence is TGTGCCAGCAGCCCCCAAGGACAGCAGCCCCAGCATTTT. Translating gives CASSPQGQQPQHF.

The chain has TRBV7-8 and TRBJ1-2; D gene unclear. The CDR3 contains 18 residues. Germline assignment: CDR1 SGHVS and CDR2 FQNEAQ. V lost 1 base to trimming and J lost 5 bases, with 23 bases between them. CDR3 in amino acids: CASSLVWAGLKSGYGYTF. CDR3 bases: TGTGCCAGCAGCTTAGTCTGGGCAGGCTTGAAGTCGGGGTATGGCTACACCTTC.

Here the CDR3 reads CASSSPDLGPWEQYF. The CDR3 DNA sequence: TGTGCCAGCAGCTCTCCTGACCTCGGACCCTGGGAGCAGTACTTC. V usage is TRBV7-9 and J usage is TRBJ2-7; D gene uncertain. The CDR3 contains 15 residues. Trimming left V 4 bases short and J 7 bases short, with 20 bases between. CDR1 SEHNR and CDR2 FQNEAQ come from the germline V gene (reference sequence).